This TCR beta chain was found in a study of response to subunit inactivated influenza vaccine. The sample holds a few counts of this clonotype. The antigen is unknown. Study-wide results and caveats: New T cells are recruited in small numbers by each seasonal influenza vaccination, according to the authors' suggestion.

MiXCR, applied by TCRdb to the RT-PCR reads, yields one record per CDR3 protein. The sample lists 630,000 or so distinct CDR3 sequences; 15% to 19% were seen once. CDR3 length equals 16 residues. Trimming took 3 bases from V and 5 from J, leaving 19 bases between them. CDR1 is MGHRA and CDR2 is YSYEKL in the germline V gene. The J gene is TRBJ2-5, the V gene TRBV4-1, with a tentative D call TRBD1 (6 bases). The clonotype originates from a man aged 50 or older who received an inactivated influenza vaccine. Here the sequenced sample was PBMCs from blood, taken 11 to 12 days after vaccination. DNA for the CDR3: TGCGCCAGCAGCCATTCCGGGACACCCAGTTTCGAGACCCAGTACTTC. Translated, it gives CASSHSGTPSFETQYF.